This TCR beta chain came from a study of blood T cell repertoires in COVID-19. Across the whole study: Acute and convalescent COVID-19 samples came from the United States, Italy and Spain. PBMCs, B-cell-depleted T cells, or T cells provided the cDNA or gDNA that made up the material.

As handled by the study authors: Using reference gene primer amplification, nucleated cell counts were estimated. The table came from immunoSEQ multiplex PCR; TCRdb's copy has only in-frame clones and leaves some out. V and J calls and clone size follow that table, whereas D and trimming were derived from the DNA. This sample yields roughly 60,000 clones, of which approximately 80% are seen a single time; roughly a tenth belongs to the top ten. Enrollment of patients from Seattle took place during active infection, with longitudinal follow-up. V dropped 0 bases and J dropped 4; count of bases not matched to a gene: 5. Germline CDR1 reads SGHRS; CDR2 reads YFSETQ. The CDR3 is 15 residues long.

The rearrangement links TRBV5-1 to TRBJ1-2, with 8 bases aligning to TRBD1. The TCR comes from a man younger than 40 with COVID-19, enrolled during active disease. The sample was peripheral blood. CDR3 nucleotides: TGCGCCAGCAGCTTGGAAACAGGGGGACTCTATGGCTACACCTTC. Amino acid sequence: CASSLETGGLYGYTF.